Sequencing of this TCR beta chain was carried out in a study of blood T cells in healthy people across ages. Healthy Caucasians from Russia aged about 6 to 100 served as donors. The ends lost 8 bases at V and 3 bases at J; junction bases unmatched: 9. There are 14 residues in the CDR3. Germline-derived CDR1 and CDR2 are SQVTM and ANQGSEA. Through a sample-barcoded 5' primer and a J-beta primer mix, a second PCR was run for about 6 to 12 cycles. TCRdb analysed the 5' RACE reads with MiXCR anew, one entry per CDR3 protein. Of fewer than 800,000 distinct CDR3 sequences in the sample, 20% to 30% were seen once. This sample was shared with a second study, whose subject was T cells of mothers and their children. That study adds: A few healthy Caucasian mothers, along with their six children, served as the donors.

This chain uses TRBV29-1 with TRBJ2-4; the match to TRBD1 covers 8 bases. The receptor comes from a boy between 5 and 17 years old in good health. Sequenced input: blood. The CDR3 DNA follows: TGCAGCCACACGGCCGGGACAGGCAAAAACATTCAGTACTTC. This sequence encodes CSHTAGTGKNIQYF.